One TCR beta chain is described in this entry. TCRdb's copy holds only in-frame clones and misses some; the assay was immunoSEQ multiplex PCR. This table has 84,000 or so clones, 93% appearing once. The data were obtained in a study of technical replicates of blood from a handful of donors. What was sequenced was T cells isolated from PBMCs. The sequence was collected from a human donor in good health.

CDR3 in amino acids: CASSFLGHEQYF. CDR3 coding DNA: TGTGCCAGCAGCTTCCTGGGCCACGAGCAGTACTTC. The J gene is TRBJ2-7, the V gene TRBV11-2, with D hard to call. Germline V gives CDR1 SGHAT, CDR2 FQNNGV. CDR3 length: 12 amino acids. V lost 3 bases, J lost 5 bases, and 8 bases lay in between.